The 21 T cell receptor beta chains below all came from one sample that was sequenced in a study of T cell repertoires in cytomegalovirus infection. TCRdb analysed the reads with MiXCR anew, one entry per CDR3 protein. The sample holds 200,000 to 300,000 distinct CDR3 sequences; 9% to 15% are singletons and the top ten take 1.5% to 2%. Sequencing was done on a sample of PBMCs. These TCRs come from a human donor in good health (CMV status not recorded). Some clones in this sample may be carry-over from other donors' samples.

In this sample, this clonotype turned up many times. The rearrangement uses TRBV11-3 and TRBJ2-7, with no clear D. With 1 base removed from V and 6 bases from J, the gap between germline ends came to 13 bases. The CDR3 loop spans 14 amino acids. Germline CDR1 reads SGHNT; CDR2 reads YENEEA. The CDR3 bases are TGTGCCAGCAGCTTAGTACGGGCAATGTCCGAGCAGTACTTC. Protein: CASSLVRAMSEQYF.

In its sample, this clonotype was seen many times. The chain couples TRBV12-3 or TRBV12-4 to TRBJ2-3; no clear D. V shed 6 bases and J shed 5 bases, with 18 bases lying between them. This CDR3 contains 15 residues. The CDR3 protein is CASSADPGRIDTQYF. CDR3 coding DNA: TGTGCCAGCAGCGCGGATCCCGGACGGATAGATACGCAGTATTTT.

There are many counts of this clonotype. The gene calls are TRBV7-2 and TRBJ2-2; D is unclear. The V gene lost 3 bases and the J gene lost 6 bases, with 11 bases spanning the gap. The CDR3 sequence is 14 residues long. Germline-derived CDR1 and CDR2 are SGHTA and FQGNSA. The CDR3 sequence is CASSFPLTAGELFF. CDR3 sequence (DNA): TGTGCCAGCAGCTTCCCTTTGACGGCCGGGGAGCTGTTTTTT.

The chain carries TRBV6-2 or TRBV6-3 and TRBJ2-2; D remains ambiguous. The CDR3 sequence is 14 residues long. V lost 8 bases and J 2 bases, leaving 12 bases between the germline ends. Germline assignment: CDR1 MNHEY and CDR2 SVGEGT. DNA for the CDR3: TGTGCCAGCCTTTGGGCGACCAACACCGGGGAGCTGTTTTTT. This sequence encodes CASLWATNTGELFF.

The CDR3 region has the DNA TGCGCCAGCAGCTTGGAAGGGACAGGGGGTGGCTATGGCTACACCTTC. The encoded protein is CASSLEGTGGGYGYTF. This chain connects TRBV5-1 to TRBJ1-2; 11 bases are a match to TRBD1. This CDR3 contains 16 residues. The trim removed 0 bases at V and 4 bases at J, leaving 5 bases unmatched. Germline assignment: CDR1 SGHRS and CDR2 YFSETQ. The whole variable domain, filled in from reference TRBV5-1 and TRBJ1-2, reads KAGVTQTPRYLIKTRGQQVTLSCSPISGHRSVSWYQQTPGQGLQFLFEYFSETQRNKGNFPGRFSGRQFSNSRSEMNVSTLELGDSALYLCASSLEGTGGGYGYTFGSGTRLTVV.

This clonotype turned up a few times. The chain recombines TRBV5-1 with TRBJ2-1; no clear D gene. V was trimmed by 1 base and J by 8 bases, leaving 10 bases between them. Germline V gene sequence: CDR1 SGHRS, CDR2 YFSETQ. The CDR3 has 13 amino acids. DNA for the CDR3: TGCGCCAGCAGCTTGCCGACCACTCATGAGCAGTTCTTC. This translates into CASSLPTTHEQFF.

The CDR3 DNA reads as TGTGCCAGCTCACCAGGGGGAGGGGAACAGCCCCAGCATTTT. It codes for CASSPGGGEQPQHF. The chain carries TRBV18 and TRBJ1-5, with D maybe TRBD1 (5 bases). Germline assignment: CDR1 KGHSH and CDR2 LQKENI. The CDR3 loop spans 14 amino acids. Trimming removed 2 bases from V and 7 bases from J, with 12 bases in between. Complete variable domain (other parts from reference TRBV18 and TRBJ1-5): NAGVMQNPRHLVRRRGQEARLRCSPMKGHSHVYWYRQLPEEGLKFMVYLQKENIIDESGMPKERFSAEFPKEGPSILRIQQVVRGDSAAYFCASSPGGGEQPQHFGDGTRLSIL.

CDR3 coding DNA: TGCAGCGTTGAGCAGGTTGTAGGGAACGAGCAGTACTTC. Translation: CSVEQVVGNEQYF. The chain carries TRBV29-1 and TRBJ2-7; the D is unclear. The V gene lost 3 bases and the J gene lost 5 bases, with 14 bases spanning the gap. This CDR3 has 13 residues. From germline, CDR1 is SQVTM and CDR2 ANQGSEA.

This clonotype occurred many times. The chain combines TRBV7-3 with TRBJ2-3; 7 bases line up with TRBD2. The CDR3 spans 14 residues. Germline CDR1 and CDR2: SGHTA and FQGTGA. With 7 bases clipped from V and 3 bases from J, the junction kept 7 bases outside the gene matches. CDR3 sequence reads: CASKSGIETDTQYF. In DNA form, the CDR3 reads TGTGCCAGCAAAAGCGGGATTGAAACAGATACGCAGTATTTT.

This clonotype was counted at least ten times. This sequence joins TRBV12-3 or TRBV12-4 and TRBJ2-3, with 9 nucleotides matching TRBD2. Trimming at V came to 6 bases and at J to 5 bases, leaving 12 bases not matched to a gene. The CDR3 spans 16 residues. The CDR3: CASSHQGLAVGDTQYF. DNA for the CDR3: TGTGCCAGCAGCCACCAGGGACTAGCAGTGGGAGATACGCAGTATTTT.

This chain uses TRBV6-2 or TRBV6-3 with TRBJ2-7, with 8 bases matching TRBD2. With 0 bases clipped from V and 5 bases from J, the junction kept 15 bases outside the gene matches. Germline V gene data show CDR1 as MNHEY and CDR2 as SVGEGT. The CDR3 totals 18 residues. The CDR3 reads CASSYSRMVRLALDEQYF. DNA of the CDR3: TGTGCCAGCAGTTACTCGAGGATGGTACGACTAGCGCTGGACGAGCAGTACTTC.

This clonotype was seen at least ten times. The chain combines TRBV19 with TRBJ1-2; the D is unclear. The CDR3 runs to 13 residues. The V and J ends lost 4 bases and 8 bases respectively, with 14 bases between them. Germline V CDR1 and CDR2: LNHDA, SQIVND (reference sequence). The CDR3 DNA follows: TGTGCCAGTAGTACCCGACCCTTAGGAGGCTACACCTTC. This sequence encodes CASSTRPLGGYTF. The variable domain in full, completed from reference TRBV19 and TRBJ1-2, reads DGGITQSPKYLFRKEGQNVTLSCEQNLNHDAMYWYRQDPGQGLRLIYYSQIVNDFQKGDIAEGYSVSREKKESFPLTVTSAQKNPTAFYLCASSTRPLGGYTFGSGTRLTVV.

This clonotype was counted at least ten times. This rearrangement joins TRBV7-3 to TRBJ2-1; 9 bases line up with TRBD2. The CDR3 contains 15 residues. V lost 5 bases, J lost 10 bases, and 12 bases stayed unmatched. Germline lookup yields CDR1 SGHTA and CDR2 FQGTGA. CDR3 sequence reads: CASSLYIAGEGEQFF. As DNA, the CDR3 is TGTGCCAGCAGCCTATATATAGCGGGAGAGGGAGAGCAGTTCTTC.

V and J are TRBV20-1 and TRBJ1-2; D not resolved. The germline CDR1 and CDR2 sequences are DFQATT and SNEGSKA (reference sequence). Trimming took off 8 bases at V and 7 bases at J, with 23 bases between the two ends. The CDR3 totals 14 residues. This CDR3 reads CSPNSGRVDGGYTF. CDR3 nucleotide sequence: TGCAGTCCAAATTCTGGGAGGGTGGACGGTGGCTACACCTTC.

The sample holds many counts of this clonotype. This chain joins TRBV7-2 and TRBJ2-2; either TRBD1 or TRBD2 may supply D (5 bases each). CDR1 SGHTA and CDR2 FQGNSA come from the germline V gene. The CDR3 runs to 14 residues. V was trimmed by 6 bases and J by 1 base, leaving 9 bases between them. CDR3 loop: CASRRDGNTGELFF. In DNA form, the CDR3 reads TGTGCCAGCAGACGGGACGGGAACACCGGGGAGCTGTTTTTT.

The table lists this clonotype with many counts. The rearrangement links TRBV5-1 to TRBJ1-3; maybe TRBD1 (6 bases). The CDR3 loop spans 14 amino acids. V lost 4 bases to trimming and J lost 2 bases, with 10 bases between them. Germline-derived CDR1 and CDR2 are SGHRS and YFSETQ. CDR3 in DNA: TGCGCCAGCAGCCAGGGGACGGCTGGAAACACCATATATTTT. It yields the protein CASSQGTAGNTIYF.

This clonotype was observed many times. The V and J genes are TRBV6-2 or TRBV6-3 and TRBJ1-2; D uncertain. The V end was cut by 0 bases, the J end by 7 bases, with 12 bases between. The CDR3 runs to 14 residues. Germline V lookup: CDR1 MNHEY, CDR2 SVGEGT. CDR3 nucleotides: TGTGCCAGCAGTTACTCGACGGGAGGGCTTGGCTACACCTTC. Residues: CASSYSTGGLGYTF.

This clonotype was observed at least ten times. The chain joins TRBV19 to TRBJ1-4; 8 nucleotides match TRBD1. Trimming removed 6 bases from V and 8 bases from J; junction bases left unmatched: 8. Per germline, CDR1 LNHDA and CDR2 SQIVND (reference sequence). This CDR3 contains 14 residues. CDR3 residues: CASRPTGGGEKLFF. CDR3 in DNA: TGTGCCAGTAGACCCACAGGGGGTGGAGAAAAACTGTTTTTT.

This chain joins TRBV2 and TRBJ2-1; D gene unclear. This CDR3 is 14 amino acids long. Germline loops: CDR1 SNHLY, CDR2 FYNNEI. Trimming left V 4 bases short and J 5 bases short, with 12 bases between. For the CDR3, the DNA is TGTGCCAGCAGTGCGGCCCCCACTAACAATGAGCAGTTCTTC. Translating it yields CASSAAPTNNEQFF.

This clonotype was seen ten or more times. The chain's CDR3 is CASMPLAASTDTQYF. CDR3 nucleotide sequence: TGTGCCAGCATGCCATTAGCGGCTAGCACAGATACGCAGTATTTT. The gene calls are TRBV9 and TRBJ2-3; TRBD2 might be the D (6 bases). Trimming stripped 6 bases from V and 0 bases from J, with 14 bases between. CDR1 and CDR2 (germline): SGDLS, YYNGEE. This CDR3 spans 15 amino acids. Full variable domain (missing parts from reference TRBV9 and TRBJ2-3): DSGVTQTPKHLITATGQRVTLRCSPRSGDLSVYWYQQSLDQGLQFLIQYYNGEERAKGNILERFSAQQFPDLHSELNLSSLELGDSALYFCASMPLAASTDTQYFGPGTRLTVL.

Points on this clonotype: Possible read error: a much larger clone is one base away. This likely comes from a read error, as the CDR3 has no conserved phenylalanine or tryptophan at its end. The J gene is TRBJ2-5, the V gene TRBV7-2; D may be TRBD2 (5 bases). Germline V gene lookup returns CDR1 SGHTA and CDR2 FQGNSA. The CDR3 runs 15 residues. The V and J ends lost 4 bases and 2 bases respectively, with 14 bases between them. For the CDR3, the DNA is TGTGCCAGCAGCTCCCTGAGGGTCCCGCAAGAGACCCAGTACTCC. This sequence encodes CASSSLRVPQETQYS.